This TCR beta chain was sequenced for a study of cytotoxic CD8 clonotypes in ibrutinib-treated CLL. Whole-study context: Of the patients, 11 were relapsed/refractory, under 16 treatment-naive and around 17 IGHV unmutated. Patients gave response samples after a median 12 months of treatment, range 6 to 36.

Clones were sequenced by immunoSEQ multiplex PCR, and TCRdb holds only the in-frame ones, with some missing. The sample includes more than 300,000 clones, roughly 79% seen only once; the top ten take about 6.7%. Trimming cost V 5 bases and J 0 bases; bases outside gene matches: 1. This CDR3 is built from 13 residues. Germline assignment: CDR1 SGDLS and CDR2 YYNGEE. The rearrangement joins TRBV9 to TRBJ1-2, with 7 bases that match TRBD1. The specimen comprised PBMCs, sampled before ibrutinib treatment. The receptor's source is a human donor with chronic lymphocytic leukemia. CDR3 nucleotide sequence: TGTGCCAGCAGGGACAGGTCTAACTATGGCTACACCTTC. This gives the protein CASRDRSNYGYTF.